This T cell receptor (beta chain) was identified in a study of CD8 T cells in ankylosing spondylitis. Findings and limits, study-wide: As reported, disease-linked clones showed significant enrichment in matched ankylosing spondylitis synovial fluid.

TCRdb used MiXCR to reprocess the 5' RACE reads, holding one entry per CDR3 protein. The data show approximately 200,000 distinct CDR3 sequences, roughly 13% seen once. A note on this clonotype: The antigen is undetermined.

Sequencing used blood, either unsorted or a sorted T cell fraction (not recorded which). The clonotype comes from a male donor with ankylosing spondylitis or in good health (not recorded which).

CDR3 residues: CASRSTQGEQYF. The CDR3 DNA reads TGTGCCAGCAGAAGTACACAGGGTGAGCAGTACTTC. The rearrangement joins TRBV12-3 or TRBV12-4 to TRBJ2-7; TRBD1 is a possible D gene (6 bases). V lost 6 bases and J lost 7, with 13 bases in between. This CDR3 has 12 residues.